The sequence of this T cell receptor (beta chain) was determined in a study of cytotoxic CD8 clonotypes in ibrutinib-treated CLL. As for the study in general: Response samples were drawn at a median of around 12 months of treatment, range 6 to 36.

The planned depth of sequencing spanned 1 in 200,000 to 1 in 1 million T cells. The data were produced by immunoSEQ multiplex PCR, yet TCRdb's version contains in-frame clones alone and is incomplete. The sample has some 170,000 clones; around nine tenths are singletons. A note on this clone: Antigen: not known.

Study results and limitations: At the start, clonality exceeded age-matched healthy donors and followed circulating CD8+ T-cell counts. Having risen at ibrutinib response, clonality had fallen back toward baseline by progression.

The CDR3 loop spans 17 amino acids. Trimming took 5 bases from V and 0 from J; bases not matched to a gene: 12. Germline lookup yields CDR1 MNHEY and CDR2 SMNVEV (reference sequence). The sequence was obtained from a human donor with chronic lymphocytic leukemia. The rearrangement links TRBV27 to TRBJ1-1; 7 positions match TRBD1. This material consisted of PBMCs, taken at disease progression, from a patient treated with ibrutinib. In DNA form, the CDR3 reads TGTGCCAGCAGTCCCGAGTGGGGACAGATGATGAACACTGAAGCTTTCTTT. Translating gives CASSPEWGQMMNTEAFF.